A single sample gave rise to the 2 T cell receptor beta chains below, sequenced in a study of blood T cell repertoires in COVID-19. The assay was immunoSEQ multiplex PCR, and TCRdb's table has in-frame clones only and misses some. Of some 380,000 clones in the sample, more than 65% were seen once. Sequences were obtained from peripheral blood. The receptors stem from a human donor with acute or convalescent COVID-19. The donor label of this sample is uncertain.

The chain combines TRBV7-9 with TRBJ2-7, with 7 bases lining up with TRBD1. The germline CDR1 and CDR2 sequences are SEHNR and FQNEAQ (reference sequence). V lost 5 bases to trimming and J lost 2 bases; unmatched junction nucleotides: 3. CDR3 length: 13 residues. The CDR3 loop reads CASSGDRPYEQYF. CDR3 nucleotide sequence: TGTGCCAGCAGCGGGGACAGACCCTACGAGCAGTACTTC.

The gene calls are TRBV18 and TRBJ2-2, with TRBD1 identical over 7 bases. V lost 0 bases to trimming and J lost 7 bases; unmatched junction nucleotides: 14. There are 18 residues in the CDR3. CDR1 is KGHSH, CDR2 LQKENI, per germline. The CDR3 DNA reads TGTGCCAGCTCACCACCGATCCTGACAGGGCGTGGAGTCGGGGAGCTGTTTTTT. It yields the protein CASSPPILTGRGVGELFF.